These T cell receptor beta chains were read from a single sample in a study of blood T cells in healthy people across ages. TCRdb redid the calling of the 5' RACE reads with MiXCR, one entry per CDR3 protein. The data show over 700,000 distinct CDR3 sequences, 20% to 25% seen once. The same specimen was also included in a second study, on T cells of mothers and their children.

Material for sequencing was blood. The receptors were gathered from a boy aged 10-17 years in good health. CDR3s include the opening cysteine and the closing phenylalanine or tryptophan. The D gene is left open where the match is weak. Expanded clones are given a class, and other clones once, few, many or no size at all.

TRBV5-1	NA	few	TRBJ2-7	CASSLQGNYYEQYF	TGCGCCAGCAGCTTGCAGGGAAACTACTACGAGCAGTACTTC
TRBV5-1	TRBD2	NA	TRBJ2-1	CASSWDYRANNEQFF	TGCGCCAGCAGTTGGGACTATCGGGCAAACAATGAGCAGTTCTTC
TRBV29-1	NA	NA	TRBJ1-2	CSVEVGGGYRGYTF	TGCAGCGTTGAAGTTGGAGGGGGGTACCGTGGCTACACCTTC
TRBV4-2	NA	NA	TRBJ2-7	CASSPLITGSYEQYF	TGTGCCAGCAGCCCGCTAATCACAGGTTCCTACGAGCAGTACTTC
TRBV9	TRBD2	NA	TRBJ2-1	CACSVGAGGSSYNEQFF	TGTGCCTGCAGCGTAGGGGCGGGAGGGTCCTCCTACAATGAGCAGTTCTTC
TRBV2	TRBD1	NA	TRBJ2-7	CASKGQGSYEQYF	TGTGCCAGCAAGGGACAGGGCTCCTACGAGCAGTACTTC
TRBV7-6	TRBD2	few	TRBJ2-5	CASSLASGTSGQETQYF	TGTGCCAGCAGCTTAGCCTCCGGGACTAGCGGTCAAGAGACCCAGTACTTC
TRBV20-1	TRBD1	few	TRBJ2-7	CSAREGQGISYEQYF	TGCAGTGCTAGGGAAGGACAGGGGATATCCTACGAGCAGTACTTC
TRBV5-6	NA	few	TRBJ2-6	CASSWGAGANVLTF	TGTGCCAGCAGCTGGGGTGCTGGGGCCAACGTCCTGACTTTC
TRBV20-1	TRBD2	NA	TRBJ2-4	CSARSGGLAGVKNIQYF	TGCAGTGCTAGATCCGGGGGACTAGCGGGAGTTAAAAACATTCAGTACTTC
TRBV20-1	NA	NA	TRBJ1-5	CSAPPLEGYSNQPQHF	TGCAGTGCCCCCCCTCTAGAGGGATATAGCAATCAGCCCCAGCATTTT
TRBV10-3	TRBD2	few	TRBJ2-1	CAISGRASGSDSEQFF	TGTGCCATCAGTGGGAGGGCTAGCGGGAGTGATTCTGAGCAGTTCTTC
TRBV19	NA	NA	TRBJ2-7	CASSGGQFYEQYF	TGTGCCAGCAGTGGGGGACAATTCTACGAGCAGTACTTC
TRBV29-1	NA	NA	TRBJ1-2	CSVGGLGGTNYGYTF	TGCAGCGTTGGAGGCCTCGGGGGAACTAACTATGGCTACACCTTC